This T cell receptor (beta chain) was identified in a study of early T cells in non-severe SARS-CoV-2 infection. Study-level background: Chains from this unsorted whole-blood bulk RNA could not be paired.

CDR3 length: 15 amino acids. CDR1 is LNHDA, CDR2 SQIVND, per germline (reference sequence). Findings and limits, study-wide: Database matching using VDJdb favored anti-spike CD8 responses, with private and CD4 specificities left missing.

This clonotype was seen more than once but under ten times. Its antigen is undetermined. Germline is not matched at one junction end, which may reflect a read error. Unique molecular identifiers were attached to individual cDNA molecules. TCRdb processed the 5' RACE reads anew with MiXCR; each CDR3 protein has one entry. The data contain 110,000 or so distinct CDR3 sequences, 9.5% to 13% of them singletons. This TCR was sampled from an adult who was a healthcare worker with PCR-confirmed SARS-CoV-2 infection or an uninfected control (not recorded which). Sequencing was carried out using whole blood. The genes are TRBV19 and TRBJ1-2; D remains ambiguous. The CDR3 here is CTSSPLPGLFVGYTF. The DNA of the CDR3 is TGTACCAGTAGTCCTCTACCCGGACTCTTTGTGGGCTACACCTTC.